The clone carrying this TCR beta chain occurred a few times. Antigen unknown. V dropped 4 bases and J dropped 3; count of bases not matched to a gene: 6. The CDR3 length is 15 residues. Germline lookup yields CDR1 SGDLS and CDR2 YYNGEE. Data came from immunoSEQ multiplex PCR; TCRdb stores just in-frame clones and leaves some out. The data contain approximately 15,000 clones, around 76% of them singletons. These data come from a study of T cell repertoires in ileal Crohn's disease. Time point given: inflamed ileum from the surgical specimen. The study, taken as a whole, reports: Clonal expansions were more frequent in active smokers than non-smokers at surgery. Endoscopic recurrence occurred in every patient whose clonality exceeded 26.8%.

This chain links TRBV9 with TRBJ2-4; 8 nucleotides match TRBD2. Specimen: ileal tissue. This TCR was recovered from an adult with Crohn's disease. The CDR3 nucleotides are TGTGCCAGCAGCAATTCGCGGGAGGACAAAAACATTCAGTACTTC. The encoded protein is CASSNSREDKNIQYF.